The clone carrying this T cell receptor (beta chain) showed up just a few times. The antigen is undetermined. The data are from a study of blood T cells in healthy people across ages. Study-wide results and limits: As age increased, TCR beta diversity per million T cells fell in a roughly linear fashion.

Each donor gave roughly 9.8 milliliters of peripheral blood. It was with a sample-barcoded 5' primer and a J-beta primer mix that a second PCR of about 6 to 12 cycles was run. TCRdb re-called the 5' RACE reads with MiXCR, one entry per CDR3 protein. This sample has roughly 700,000 distinct CDR3 sequences, with around a quarter found just once. After removal of 6 bases from V and 8 bases from J, the junction contained 4 bases not matched to a gene. This CDR3 spans 12 amino acids. These data were likewise used in another study, on T cells of mothers and their children.

The TCR sequence derives from a boy between 10 and 17 years old in good health. The source material was blood. This chain uses TRBV12-3 or TRBV12-4 with TRBJ1-2; 9 bases are a match to TRBD1. The CDR3 DNA sequence: TGTGCCAGCAGATACAGGGGGCAAGGCTACACCTTC. As protein: CASRYRGQGYTF.